These T cell receptor beta chains were read from a single sample in a study of blood T cell repertoires in COVID-19. Some clones are missing from TCRdb's copy, which holds only in-frame ones; the method was immunoSEQ multiplex PCR. The sample contains approximately 70,000 clones, approximately 86% of which appear only once. The sequenced sample was peripheral blood. The receptors shown here come from an older man with active COVID-19. The CDR3 runs from the conserved cysteine through the conserved F or W. A D gene is named only where the DNA matches it firmly. Where a row states a size, it is once, few, many or the class of an expanded clone; other rows omit it.

d_call	clone_size	v_call	j_call	cdr3_nt	cdr3_aa
TRBD1	NA	TRBV7-2	TRBJ1-6	TGTGCCAGCAGCTTAGCCGGGACAGGGGGGACTAGGCCCCTCCACTTT	CASSLAGTGGTRPLHF
TRBD1	once	TRBV2	TRBJ2-2	TGTGCCAGCAGCAGGGGGCCGGGCGGGGAGCTGTTTTTT	CASSRGPGGELFF
TRBD1	NA	TRBV6-4	TRBJ2-5	TGTGCCAGCAGTGCAGGGACAGGAGAAGAGACCCAGTACTTC	CASSAGTGEETQYF
NA	NA	TRBV3-1/TRBV3-2	TRBJ1-6	TGTGCCAGCAGCCAAGTCGCGGTATCGGATAATTCACCCCTCCACTTT	CASSQVAVSDNSPLHF
NA	NA	TRBV28	TRBJ1-3	TGTGCCAGCAGTTTGTGGGGGGGAGCACCTGGAAACACCATATATTTT	CASSLWGGAPGNTIYF
NA	NA	TRBV18	TRBJ2-2	TGTGCCAGCTCGGCCAACACCGGGGAGCTGTTTTTT	CASSANTGELFF
NA	NA	TRBV30	TRBJ2-5	TGTGCCTGGAGTGTCGGGGAGACCCAGTACTTC	CAWSVGETQYF
NA	few	TRBV3-1/TRBV3-2	TRBJ2-2	TGTGCCAGCAGCCAAGTATCTTTCGGTCCCGGGGAGCTGTTTTTT	CASSQVSFGPGELFF
NA	NA	TRBV25-1	TRBJ1-2	TGTGCCAGCAGTTACACGGGCTATGGCTACACCTTC	CASSYTGYGYTF
TRBD1	NA	TRBV11-2	TRBJ2-5	TGTGCCAGCAGCCTCGGGACAGAAAAACAAGAGACCCAGTACTTC	CASSLGTEKQETQYF
TRBD2	NA	TRBV7-2	TRBJ2-1	TGTGCCAGCAGCTCCGGGAGGGCCAATGAGCAGTTCTTC	CASSSGRANEQFF
NA	NA	TRBV5-8	TRBJ1-5	TGTGCCAGCAGCGCGGGAGAAGTAAATAGCAATCAGCCCCAGCATTTT	CASSAGEVNSNQPQHF
NA	NA	TRBV6-1	TRBJ2-2	TGTGCCAGCAGTGAAACGAGAACCGGCGGGGAGCTGTTTTTT	CASSETRTGGELFF
NA	NA	TRBV18	TRBJ1-5	TGTGCCAGCTCACCGTGGGCAGGGTCGGCGGTCGCGAGCAATCAGCCCCAGCATTTT	CASSPWAGSAVASNQPQHF
NA	NA	TRBV30	TRBJ1-3	TGTGCCTGGCAACAGGACTCTGGAAACACCATATATTTT	CAWQQDSGNTIYF
NA	NA	TRBV5-1	TRBJ2-3	TGCGCCAGCAGCTTGGGAGGACAGCGAGGGGCAGATACGCAGTATTTT	CASSLGGQRGADTQYF
NA	NA	TRBV2	TRBJ1-2	TGTGCCAGCGGCGCCGGGGGCGGACTAGGGTCGCGCTATGGCTACACCTTC	CASGAGGGLGSRYGYTF
TRBD1	once	TRBV7-2	TRBJ2-7	TGTGCCAGCAGATCCGGGACAGGGAGGGAGCAGTACTTC	CASRSGTGREQYF
TRBD1	once	TRBV6-6	TRBJ1-1	TGTGCCAGCAGCACACAGGGGTGGGTGAACACTGAAGCTTTCTTT	CASSTQGWVNTEAFF
NA	NA	TRBV19	TRBJ2-1	TGTGCCAGTAGTAACCCCGGCGCAGGTGAGCAGTTCTTC	CASSNPGAGEQFF
TRBD2	NA	TRBV5-1	TRBJ2-3	TGCGCCAGCAGGGTAGCGGGAGGCACAGATACGCAGTATTTT	CASRVAGGTDTQYF
TRBD1	NA	TRBV29-1	TRBJ2-1	TGCAGCGTTGAAGTGAGGGACAGGGGCCCGGATGAGCAGTTCTTC	CSVEVRDRGPDEQFF
TRBD2	NA	TRBV19	TRBJ2-5	TGTGCCAGTAGTATGCTAGCGGGAGGGGGGCCCCAAGAGACCCAGTACTTC	CASSMLAGGGPQETQYF
NA	NA	TRBV12-3/TRBV12-4	TRBJ2-7	TGTGCCAGCAGGACCGCGGGCCCGGTGCAGTACTTC	CASRTAGPVQYF
TRBD2	once	TRBV7-2	TRBJ2-5	TGTGCCAGCAGCGAGACTAGCGGGAGGGAGACCCAGTACTTC	CASSETSGRETQYF
TRBD2	NA	TRBV5-4	TRBJ2-7	TGTGCCAGCAGCCCGGGGACTAGCGGGAAGGTGGACTTC	CASSPGTSGKVDF